These 32 T cell receptor beta chains share one sample of origin, sequenced in a study of T cell changes during pregnancy in multiple sclerosis. Profiling relied on immunoSEQ multiplex PCR, and the TCRdb table lists in-frame clones only, not all of them. Of approximately 59,000 clones listed, around 95% are singletons. The sequencing here drew on CD4+ T cells from peripheral blood mononuclear cells, taken before pregnancy. Every receptor here comes from a female donor with multiple sclerosis, enrolled in a pregnancy study.

The J gene is TRBJ2-7, the V gene TRBV4-3, with a weak D call TRBD2 (6 bases). V lost 0 bases and J 1 base, leaving 10 bases between the germline ends. Germline CDR1 LGHNA, CDR2 YSLEER. The CDR3 consists of 15 residues. The CDR3 DNA is TGCGCCAGCAGCCAAGAACTAGCAGAGTCCTACGAGCAGTACTTC. Translation gives CASSQELAESYEQYF.

This chain uses TRBV5-4 with TRBJ1-2; weak D call: TRBD1 (6 bases). CDR1 and CDR2 (germline): SGHNT, YYREEE (reference sequence). Trimming left V 0 bases short and J 2 bases short, with 8 bases between. This CDR3 region has 14 residues. For the CDR3, the DNA is TGTGCCAGCAGCTTGGGACAGGACAACTATGGCTACACCTTC. Translation: CASSLGQDNYGYTF.

The chain joins TRBV2 to TRBJ2-7; 11 nucleotides align to TRBD2. The V gene end was trimmed by 6 bases and the J gene end by 3 bases; junction bases not matched to a gene: 1. Germline V gives CDR1 SNHLY, CDR2 FYNNEI. The CDR3 extends over 13 amino acids. The CDR3 DNA follows: TGTGCCAGCAGACTAGCGGGAGACTACGAGCAGTACTTC. The encoded protein is CASRLAGDYEQYF. Drawing the rest from reference TRBV2 and TRBJ2-7, the complete variable domain is EPEVTQTPSHQVTQMGQEVILRCVPISNHLYFYWYRQILGQKVEFLVSFYNNEISEKSEIFDDQFSVERPDGSNFTLKIRSTKLEDSAMYFCASRLAGDYEQYFGPGTRLTVT.

The rearrangement joins TRBV7-9 to TRBJ1-2; D is unclear. Trimming cost V 1 base and J 5 bases, with 11 bases left between them. The CDR3 contains 14 residues. Germline V gene sequence: CDR1 SEHNR, CDR2 FQNEAQ (reference sequence). CDR3 sequence reads: CASSLVVTSYGYTF. As DNA, the CDR3 is TGTGCCAGCAGCTTAGTGGTTACATCTTATGGCTACACCTTC. The full variable domain, in which reference TRBV7-9 and TRBJ1-2 provide the parts outside the CDR3, is DTGVSQNPRHKITKRGQNVTFRCDPISEHNRLYWYRQTLGQGPEFLTYFQNEAQLEKSRLLSDRFSAERPKGSFSTLEIQRTEQGDSAMYLCASSLVVTSYGYTFGSGTRLTVV.

The rearrangement joins TRBV5-1 to TRBJ2-1; TRBD2 aligns across 7 bases. V lost 2 bases to trimming and J lost 4 bases; unmatched junction nucleotides: 9. From germline, CDR1 is SGHRS and CDR2 YFSETQ. The CDR3 extends over 16 amino acids. The CDR3 DNA sequence: TGCGCCAGCAGCTTAGCTAGCGGACCCGGATACAATGAGCAGTTCTTC. Protein product: CASSLASGPGYNEQFF.

The chain recombines TRBV15 with TRBJ2-2, with TRBD1 as a possible D gene (7 bases). V lost 9 bases, J lost 6 bases, and 29 bases lay in between. The CDR3 contains 18 residues. Germline V gene sequence: CDR1 LNHNV, CDR2 YYDKDF (reference sequence). Here the CDR3 DNA reads TGTGCCACGAGGGCGGGGACAGCTACAATCACAGGGGCCGGGGAGCTGTTTTTT. Its protein product is CATRAGTATITGAGELFF.

This sequence joins TRBV27 and TRBJ2-1; the match to TRBD2 covers 10 bases. Germline values: CDR1 MNHEY, CDR2 SMNVEV (reference sequence). V lost 1 base, J lost 1 base, and 10 bases stayed unmatched. The CDR3 totals 19 residues. The DNA of the CDR3 is TGTGCCAGCAGTTTATTCTCCCTCCGGACTAGCGGATCCTACAATGAGCAGTTCTTC. Protein: CASSLFSLRTSGSYNEQFF.

This chain connects TRBV5-3 to TRBJ1-1; 7 positions agree with TRBD1. TRBV5-3 is assigned to the ORF class and has an uncertain function. The V gene end was trimmed by 4 bases and the J gene end by 3 bases; junction bases not matched to a gene: 3. This CDR3 has 13 residues. The CDR3 DNA follows: TGTGCCAGAAGCGTTGGGACAGACACTGAAGCTTTCTTT. Residues: CARSVGTDTEAFF.

This sequence joins TRBV27 and TRBJ2-7; 8 bases are a match to TRBD1. Germline loops: CDR1 MNHEY, CDR2 SMNVEV (reference sequence). The CDR3 sequence is 14 residues long. J lost 3 bases, V lost 3 bases, and 4 bases had no gene match. The CDR3 loop is CASSLGRGRYEQYF. CDR3 DNA: TGTGCCAGCAGTTTGGGCAGGGGGCGCTACGAGCAGTACTTC.

This chain joins TRBV4-2 and TRBJ1-1; D ambiguous. This CDR3 is built from 14 residues. Trimming stripped 0 bases from V and 4 bases from J, with 9 bases between. Germline lookup yields CDR1 LGHNA and CDR2 YNFKEQ. The DNA of the CDR3 is TGTGCCAGCAGCCAAGATTCAAGCATCACTGAAGCTTTCTTT. This codes for CASSQDSSITEAFF.

The rearrangement links TRBV7-9 to TRBJ2-7; possible D gene TRBD1, 6 bases. Germline CDR1 and CDR2: SEHNR and FQNEAQ (reference sequence). With 8 bases removed from V and 2 bases from J, the gap between germline ends came to 16 bases. The CDR3 is 14 residues long. The CDR3 sequence: CASGLGGIPYEQYF. CDR3 in DNA: TGTGCCAGCGGGCTTGGGGGCATACCCTACGAGCAGTACTTC.

The chain uses TRBV30 and TRBJ1-6, with 9 positions matching TRBD1. V lost 7 bases, J lost 4 bases, and 2 bases stayed unmatched. This CDR3 is built from 13 residues. Germline V CDR1 and CDR2: GTSNPN, SVGIG (reference sequence). CDR3 DNA: TGTGCCTCCGGGACAGGGTATAATTCACCCCTCCACTTT. Its translation: CASGTGYNSPLHF.

The chain joins TRBV5-5 to TRBJ2-1, with D uncertain. The CDR3 consists of 15 residues. V was cut by 0 bases and J by 3 bases, with 10 bases left in between. Germline V gene data show CDR1 as SGHKS and CDR2 as YYEKEE (reference sequence). CDR3 DNA sequence: TGTGCCAGCAGCTTGGTTTCTAGTTTCTACAATGAGCAGTTCTTC. It encodes CASSLVSSFYNEQFF.

J is TRBJ2-6 and V is TRBV5-1; maybe TRBD1 (7 bases). Trimming removed 4 bases at V and 1 base at J, with 18 bases between. From germline, CDR1 is SGHRS and CDR2 YFSETQ. The length of the CDR3 is 18 residues. CDR3 nucleotide sequence: TGCGCCAGCAGCAGTGGGGGGACAGAGCCGTCTGGGGCCAACGTCCTGACTTTC. This sequence encodes CASSSGGTEPSGANVLTF.

The chain links TRBV15 to TRBJ1-2; D is ambiguous. The V and J ends lost 0 bases and 4 bases respectively, with 12 bases between them. The CDR3 is made up of 15 amino acids. The germline CDR1 and CDR2 sequences are LNHNV and YYDKDF (reference sequence). CDR3 amino acids: CATSRDRGVLYGYTF. The CDR3 DNA reads as TGTGCCACCAGCAGAGATCGGGGAGTTCTCTATGGCTACACCTTC.

The sample holds a few counts of this clone. The chain recombines TRBV2 with TRBJ1-5, with D possibly TRBD1 on 6 matching bases. CDR3 length: 16 amino acids. Looked up from germline, CDR1 is SNHLY and CDR2 is FYNNEI. Trimming took off 1 base at V and 1 base at J, with 11 bases between the two ends. The CDR3 loop reads CASSEVQGLSNQPQHF. CDR3 sequence (DNA): TGTGCCAGCAGTGAAGTACAGGGCTTGAGCAATCAGCCCCAGCATTTT.

The chain links TRBV7-9 to TRBJ2-5; the D gene is possibly TRBD2 (6 bases). This CDR3 region has 14 residues. Trimming took 0 bases from V and 1 from J, leaving 6 bases between them. In germline, CDR1 is SEHNR, CDR2 FQNEAQ (reference sequence). The CDR3 sequence is CASSLASGQETQYF. The CDR3 DNA reads TGTGCCAGCAGCTTAGCTAGCGGCCAAGAGACCCAGTACTTC.

This clone has more than one count but fewer than ten. The chain couples TRBV27 to TRBJ1-2, with D uncertain. The CDR3 is 14 residues long. Trimming stripped 0 bases from V and 6 bases from J, with 11 bases between. Germline CDR1 is MNHEY and CDR2 is SMNVEV (reference sequence). CDR3 sequence reads: CASSLSRGVDGYTF. As DNA, the CDR3 is TGTGCCAGCAGTTTATCGCGGGGTGTCGATGGCTACACCTTC.

The CDR3 loop reads CASSRGKGVSYEQYF. The CDR3 DNA sequence: TGTGCCAGCAGTAGGGGGAAAGGGGTCTCCTACGAGCAGTACTTC. V usage is TRBV7-2 and J usage is TRBJ2-7; D is possibly TRBD1 (6 bases). CDR1 SGHTA and CDR2 FQGNSA come from the germline V gene. The CDR3 spans 15 residues. V gave up 6 bases and J gave up 0 bases, with 15 bases separating them.

For the CDR3, the DNA is TGTGCCAGCAGACCGATAGGGGGCGGGAAGACCCAGTACTTC. Its translation is CASRPIGGGKTQYF. This chain connects TRBV28 to TRBJ2-5, with D maybe TRBD1 (7 bases). CDR1 MDHEN and CDR2 SYDVKM come from the germline V gene. This CDR3 is 14 amino acids long. V shed 6 bases and J shed 6 bases, with 17 bases lying between them.

The chain employs TRBV28 and TRBJ2-7; TRBD1 matches 7 bases. Trimming took 9 bases from V and 4 from J; bases not matched to a gene: 3. CDR1 and CDR2 (germline): MDHEN, SYDVKM. CDR3 length equals 11 residues. This chain's CDR3 is CASRGRYEQYF. The CDR3 region has the DNA TGTGCCAGTAGGGGGCGGTACGAGCAGTACTTC.

The V gene is TRBV27, the J gene TRBJ2-1; 7 bases map to TRBD2. Germline-derived CDR1 and CDR2 are MNHEY and SMNVEV (reference sequence). The V gene end was trimmed by 6 bases and the J gene end by 0 bases; junction bases not matched to a gene: 11. CDR3 length: 17 residues. The CDR3 spells CASSYPGGGSSYNEQFF. As DNA, the CDR3 is TGTGCCAGCAGCTACCCGGGGGGTGGGAGCTCCTACAATGAGCAGTTCTTC.

The chain links TRBV6-5 to TRBJ2-3; TRBD1 matches at 9 bases. Germline lookup yields CDR1 MNHEY and CDR2 SVGAGI. With 6 bases clipped from V and 2 bases from J, the junction kept 6 bases outside the gene matches. CDR3 length: 15 amino acids. CDR3 loop: CASRAGTGFTDTQYF. CDR3 in DNA: TGTGCCAGCAGGGCCGGGACAGGGTTCACAGATACGCAGTATTTT.

The gene calls are TRBV11-2 and TRBJ1-1, with D tentatively TRBD1 (5 bases). Trimming pared 7 bases from V and 4 bases from J, leaving 13 bases between. CDR3 length equals 13 residues. CDR1 and CDR2 from the germline V gene are SGHAT and FQNNGV. The CDR3 region has the DNA TGTGCCAGCAACCTCGCGGGGGGCACTGAAGCTTTCTTT. Its protein product is CASNLAGGTEAFF.

V and J are TRBV7-9 and TRBJ2-1, with a possible D match to TRBD2 (7 bases). Per the germline V gene, CDR1 is SEHNR and CDR2 is FQNEAQ (reference sequence). The V and J ends lost 5 bases and 4 bases respectively, with 15 bases between them. The CDR3 length is 15 residues. CDR3 sequence reads: CASSRRGTTYNEQFF. The CDR3 coding sequence is TGTGCCAGCAGCCGAAGGGGGACTACATACAATGAGCAGTTCTTC.

This clone was recorded once. V usage is TRBV28 and J usage is TRBJ2-5, with a possible D match to TRBD2 (5 bases). The CDR3 contains 15 residues. CDR1 MDHEN and CDR2 SYDVKM come from the germline V gene. Trimming cost V 2 bases and J 1 base, with 11 bases left between them. The CDR3 sequence: CASSLPSSPQETQYF. The CDR3 DNA sequence: TGTGCCAGCAGTTTACCTAGCTCGCCCCAAGAGACCCAGTACTTC.

The chain recombines TRBV10-3 with TRBJ2-2; perhaps TRBD2 as D (6 bases). Germline CDR1 ENHRY, CDR2 SYGVKD. The CDR3 is 15 amino acids. The V end lost 8 bases, the J end lost 2 bases, and 15 bases lay between the germline ends. CDR3 region: CAISRLDINTGELFF. Here the CDR3 DNA reads TGTGCCATCTCTAGACTAGATATAAACACCGGGGAGCTGTTTTTT.

For this clone: At one boundary the junction diverges from the germline segment, which might be a read error. The V call is TRBV5-4, the J call TRBJ2-7; 16 bases map to TRBD2. CDR1 SGHNT and CDR2 YYREEE come from the germline V gene (reference sequence). This CDR3 contains 16 residues. CDR3 in DNA: TGTGCCAGCAGTTTGGGACTAGCGGGAGGGACCTACGAGCAGTACTTC. Translated: CASSLGLAGGTYEQYF.

A note on this clone: At one end the junction does not follow the germline gene, possibly because of a read error. The chain joins TRBV7-7 to TRBJ2-1; 9 bases are shared with TRBD2. The germline V gene has CDR1 SSHAT and CDR2 FNYEAQ (reference sequence). There are 15 residues in the CDR3. In nucleotides, the CDR3 is TGTGCTAGCAGCCAACTAGCGGGCCTTACTAATGAGCAGTTCTTC. It specifies CASSQLAGLTNEQFF.

The chain joins TRBV9 to TRBJ2-3, with TRBD2 identical over 12 bases. CDR1 is SGDLS and CDR2 is YYNGEE in the germline V gene. This CDR3 contains 17 residues. V shed 2 bases and J 4 bases; nucleotides not matched to a gene: 8. This chain's CDR3 is CASSVGLAGGEADTQYF. The CDR3 DNA sequence: TGTGCCAGCAGCGTGGGCCTAGCGGGAGGGGAGGCAGATACGCAGTATTTT.

The chain uses TRBV6-5 and TRBJ1-1, with TRBD1 matching over 7 bases. V shed 2 bases and J 4 bases; nucleotides not matched to a gene: 7. The CDR3 consists of 15 residues. In germline, CDR1 is MNHEY, CDR2 SVGAGI. CDR3 protein: CASSYADREGTEAFF. The CDR3 DNA follows: TGTGCCAGCAGTTACGCAGACAGGGAAGGCACTGAAGCTTTCTTT.

The chain uses TRBV9 and TRBJ2-1; weak D call: TRBD1 (6 bases). V lost 1 base, J lost 6 bases, and 11 bases lay in between. This CDR3 comprises 14 residues. CDR1 is SGDLS, CDR2 YYNGEE, per germline. DNA for the CDR3: TGTGCCAGCAGCGTACCCCCAGGGGCCAATGAGCAGTTCTTC. Residues: CASSVPPGANEQFF.